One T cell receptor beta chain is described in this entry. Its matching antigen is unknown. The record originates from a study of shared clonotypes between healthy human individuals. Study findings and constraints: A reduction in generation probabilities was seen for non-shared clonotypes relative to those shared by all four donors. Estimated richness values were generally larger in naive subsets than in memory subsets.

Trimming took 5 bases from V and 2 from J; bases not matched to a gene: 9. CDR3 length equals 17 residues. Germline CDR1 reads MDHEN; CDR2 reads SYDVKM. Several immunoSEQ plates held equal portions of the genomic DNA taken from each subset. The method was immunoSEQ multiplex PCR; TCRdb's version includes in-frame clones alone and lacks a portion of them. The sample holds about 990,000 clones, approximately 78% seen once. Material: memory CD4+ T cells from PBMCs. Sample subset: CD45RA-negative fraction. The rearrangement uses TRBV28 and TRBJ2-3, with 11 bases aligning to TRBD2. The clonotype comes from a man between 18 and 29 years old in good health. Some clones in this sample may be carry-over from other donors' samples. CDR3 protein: CASSLRTSGPDTDTQYF. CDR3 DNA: TGTGCCAGCAGTCTACGGACTAGCGGGCCGGACACAGATACGCAGTATTTT.